This TCR beta chain was identified in a study of CXCR3-negative and CXCR3-positive naive CD8 T cells. The study, taken as a whole, reports: Naive cells used TRBV-TRBJ genes in much the same way whether CXCR3-negative or CXCR3-positive; memory cells did not. The study found more hydrophobic TRB CDR3s in CXCR3-positive naive cells than in CXCR3-negative naive cells. Naive subsets showed comparable surface CD5, and TCR interaction strength was also inferred from TRB CDR3 physicochemistry. For memory CD8+ cells diversity was much lower, but both naive subsets had comparably high diversity.

TRB cDNA libraries were made by UMI-labeled 5' RACE. TCRdb reanalyzed the 5' RACE reads and collapses them to one entry per CDR3 protein, without DNA. The repertoire table contains 150,000 or so distinct CDR3 sequences. Note on this clonotype: Its target is not known.

In germline, CDR1 is MDHEN, CDR2 SYDVKM. This CDR3 is built from 13 residues. In triplicate, each CD8+ T cell subset was sorted at roughly 330,000 cells per replicate. The sample was naive CXCR3+ CD8+ T cells from blood. Subset specified: CD45RO-CCR7+CD27+CD95- naive CD8+ T cells expressing CXCR3 (TNR3+). This sequence joins TRBV28 and TRBJ2-3; as DNA is missing, the TRBD1 call by TCRdb cannot be tested. This TCR derives from a human donor in good health. Some clones in this sample may be carry-over from other donors' samples. This CDR3 reads CASSSTGGDTQYF.